This T cell receptor beta chain emerged from a study of human T cells and chemical hapten exposure. The library tagged individual cDNA molecules with unique molecular identifiers. TCRdb fed the 5' RACE reads into MiXCR, producing one record per CDR3 protein. The sample has 81,000 or so distinct CDR3 sequences; under 10% are singletons. Germline CDR1 is MDHEN and CDR2 is SYDVKM. The CDR3 is 14 amino acids. V was pared by 6 bases and J by 3 bases, with 8 bases of the junction left unmatched. Total RNA came from unfractionated whole blood. Regarding this clonotype: What it binds is not known.

Study-wide results and caveats: DPC sensitization left the count of TCRs above 1 in 1000 unchanged.

The rearrangement uses TRBV28 and TRBJ2-7; 7 bases match TRBD1. This TCR derives from a male donor in good health. CDR3 in amino acids: CASSLGQSRYEQYF. In DNA form, the CDR3 reads TGTGCCAGCAGCCTGGGACAGTCCCGCTACGAGCAGTACTTC.